This T cell receptor beta chain was retrieved from a study of response to subunit inactivated influenza vaccine. General study points: It was suggested by the authors that few new T cells are recruited by each seasonal influenza vaccination.

TCRdb re-analysed the RT-PCR reads in MiXCR, keeping a single row per CDR3 protein. This sample has 550,000 to 600,000 distinct CDR3 sequences, with roughly 12% found just once. This clonotype was observed a few times. The antigen is not known. Germline values: CDR1 SGHTA, CDR2 FQGTGA. Unmatched junction bases numbered 4, after V lost 4 bases and J lost 0 bases. This CDR3 contains 15 residues. The receptor was isolated from a man in his fifties or sixties who received an inactivated influenza vaccine. The chain carries TRBV7-3 and TRBJ2-7, with 9 bases lining up with TRBD1. Sequenced material: PBMCs from blood, taken on the day of vaccination. The CDR3 reads CASSSGTGSSYEQYF. CDR3 DNA: TGTGCCAGCAGCTCCGGGACAGGGAGCTCCTACGAGCAGTACTTC.